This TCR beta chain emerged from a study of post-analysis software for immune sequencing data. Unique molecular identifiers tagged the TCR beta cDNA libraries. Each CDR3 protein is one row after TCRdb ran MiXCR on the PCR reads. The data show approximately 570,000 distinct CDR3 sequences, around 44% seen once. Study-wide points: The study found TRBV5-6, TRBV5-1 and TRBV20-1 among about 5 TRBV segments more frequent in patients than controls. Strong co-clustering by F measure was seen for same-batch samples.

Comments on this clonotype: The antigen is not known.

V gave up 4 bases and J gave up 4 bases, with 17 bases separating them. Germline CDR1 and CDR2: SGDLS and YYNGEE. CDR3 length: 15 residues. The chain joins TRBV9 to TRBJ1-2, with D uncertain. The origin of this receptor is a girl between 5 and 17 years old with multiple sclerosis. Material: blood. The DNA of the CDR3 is TGTGCCAGCAGCCCCCCAGCCACTGTTGGCTATGGCTACACCTTC. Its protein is CASSPPATVGYGYTF.